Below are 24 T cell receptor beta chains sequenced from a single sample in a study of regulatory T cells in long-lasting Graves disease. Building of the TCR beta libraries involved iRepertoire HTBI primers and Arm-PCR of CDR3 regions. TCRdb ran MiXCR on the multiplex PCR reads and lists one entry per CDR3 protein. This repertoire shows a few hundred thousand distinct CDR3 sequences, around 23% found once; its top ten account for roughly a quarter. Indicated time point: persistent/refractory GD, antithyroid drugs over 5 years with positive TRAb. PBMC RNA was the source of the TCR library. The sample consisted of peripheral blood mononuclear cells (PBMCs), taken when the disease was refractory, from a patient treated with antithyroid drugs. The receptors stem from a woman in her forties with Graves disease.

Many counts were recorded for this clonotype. CDR3 nucleotides: TGTGCCAGCAGTTGGCGGGGTGAGGCAGATACGCAGTATTTT. It encodes CASSWRGEADTQYF. The rearrangement joins TRBV12-3 or TRBV12-4 to TRBJ2-3; tentatively, D is TRBD2 (6 bases). Trimming stripped 4 bases from V and 4 bases from J, with 12 bases between. The CDR3 loop spans 14 amino acids.

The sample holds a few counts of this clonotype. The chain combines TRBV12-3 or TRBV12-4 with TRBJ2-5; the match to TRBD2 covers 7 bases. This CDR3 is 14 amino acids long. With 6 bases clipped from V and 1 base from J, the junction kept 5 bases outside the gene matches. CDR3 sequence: CASRVGGSQETQYF. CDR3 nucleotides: TGTGCCAGCAGAGTGGGGGGGTCCCAAGAGACCCAGTACTTC.

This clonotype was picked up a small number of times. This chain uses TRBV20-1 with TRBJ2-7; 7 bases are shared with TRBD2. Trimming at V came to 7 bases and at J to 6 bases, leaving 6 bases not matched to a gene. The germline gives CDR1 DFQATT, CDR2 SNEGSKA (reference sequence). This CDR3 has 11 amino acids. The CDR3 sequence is CSGWTRLEQYF. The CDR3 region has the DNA TGCAGTGGCTGGACTAGACTCGAGCAGTACTTC.

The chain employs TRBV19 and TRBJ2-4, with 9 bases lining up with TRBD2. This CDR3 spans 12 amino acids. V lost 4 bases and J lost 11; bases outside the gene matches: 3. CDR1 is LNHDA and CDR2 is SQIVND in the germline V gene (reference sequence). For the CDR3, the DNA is TGTGCCAGTAGTAGCGGGAGGGGGGTTCAGTACTTC. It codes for CASSSGRGVQYF.

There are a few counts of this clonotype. CDR3 residues: CASSIGTAGTIYF. For the CDR3, the DNA is TGTGCCAGCAGCATCGGGACCGCCGGGACCATATATTTT. The chain links TRBV7-9 to TRBJ1-3; possible D gene TRBD1, 5 bases. Germline CDR1 is SEHNR and CDR2 is FQNEAQ (reference sequence). Trimming stripped 5 bases from V and 10 bases from J, with 15 bases between. The CDR3 sequence is 13 residues long.

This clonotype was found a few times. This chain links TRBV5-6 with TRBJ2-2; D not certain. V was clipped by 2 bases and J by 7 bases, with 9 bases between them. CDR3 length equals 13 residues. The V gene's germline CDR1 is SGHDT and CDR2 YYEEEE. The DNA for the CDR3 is TGTGCCAGCAGCTTCGTTCCGGGCGGGGAGCTGTTTTTT. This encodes CASSFVPGGELFF.

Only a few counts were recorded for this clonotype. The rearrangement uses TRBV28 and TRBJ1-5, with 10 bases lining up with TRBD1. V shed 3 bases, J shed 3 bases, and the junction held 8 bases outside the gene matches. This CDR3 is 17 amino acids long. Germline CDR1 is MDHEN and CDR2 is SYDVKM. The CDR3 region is CASSFFGTGDINQPQHF. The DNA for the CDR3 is TGTGCCAGCAGTTTCTTCGGGACAGGGGACATCAATCAGCCCCAGCATTTT.

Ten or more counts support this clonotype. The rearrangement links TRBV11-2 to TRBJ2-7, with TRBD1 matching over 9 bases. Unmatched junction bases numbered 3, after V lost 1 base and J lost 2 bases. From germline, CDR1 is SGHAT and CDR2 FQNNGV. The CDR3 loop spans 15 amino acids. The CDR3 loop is CASSLGQGGTYEQYF. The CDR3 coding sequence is TGTGCCAGCAGCTTAGGACAGGGGGGTACCTACGAGCAGTACTTC. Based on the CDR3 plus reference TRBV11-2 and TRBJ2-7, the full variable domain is EAGVAQSPRYKIIEKRQSVAFWCNPISGHATLYWYQQILGQGPKLLIQFQNNGVVDDSQLPKDRFSAERLKGVDSTLKIQPAKLEDSAVYLCASSLGQGGTYEQYFGPGTRLTVT.

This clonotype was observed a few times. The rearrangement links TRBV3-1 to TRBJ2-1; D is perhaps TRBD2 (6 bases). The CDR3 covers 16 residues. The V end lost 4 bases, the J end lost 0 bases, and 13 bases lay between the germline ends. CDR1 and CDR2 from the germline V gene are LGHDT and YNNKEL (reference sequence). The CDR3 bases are TGTGCCAGCAGCCCTTACGGGAGTCGCTCCTACAATGAGCAGTTCTTC. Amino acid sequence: CASSPYGSRSYNEQFF.

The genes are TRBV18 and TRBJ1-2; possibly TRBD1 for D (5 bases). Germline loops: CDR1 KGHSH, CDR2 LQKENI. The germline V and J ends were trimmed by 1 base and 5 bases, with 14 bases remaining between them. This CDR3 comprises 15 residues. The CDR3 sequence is CASSPLGGPHYGYTF. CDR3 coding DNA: TGTGCCAGCTCACCACTTGGGGGACCACATTATGGCTACACCTTC. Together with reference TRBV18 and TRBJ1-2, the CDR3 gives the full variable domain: NAGVMQNPRHLVRRRGQEARLRCSPMKGHSHVYWYRQLPEEGLKFMVYLQKENIIDESGMPKERFSAEFPKEGPSILRIQQVVRGDSAAYFCASSPLGGPHYGYTFGSGTRLTVV.

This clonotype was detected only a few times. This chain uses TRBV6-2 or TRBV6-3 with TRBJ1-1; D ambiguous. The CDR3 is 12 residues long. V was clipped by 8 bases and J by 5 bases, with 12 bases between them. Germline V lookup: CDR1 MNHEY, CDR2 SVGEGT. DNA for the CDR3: TGTGCCAGCGGCGAGGGTTGGACTGAAGCTTTCTTT. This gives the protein CASGEGWTEAFF.

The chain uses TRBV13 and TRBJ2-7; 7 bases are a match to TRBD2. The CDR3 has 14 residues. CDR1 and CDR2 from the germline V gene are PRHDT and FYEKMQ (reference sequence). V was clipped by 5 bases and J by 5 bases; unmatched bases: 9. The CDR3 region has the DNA TGTGCCAGCAGCGCTCAAGGACTAGTCCACGAGCAGTACTTC. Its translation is CASSAQGLVHEQYF. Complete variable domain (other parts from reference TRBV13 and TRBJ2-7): AAGVIQSPRHLIKEKRETATLKCYPIPRHDTVYWYQQGPGQDPQFLISFYEKMQSDKGSIPDRFSAQQFSDYHSELNMSSLELGDSALYFCASSAQGLVHEQYFGPGTRLTVT.

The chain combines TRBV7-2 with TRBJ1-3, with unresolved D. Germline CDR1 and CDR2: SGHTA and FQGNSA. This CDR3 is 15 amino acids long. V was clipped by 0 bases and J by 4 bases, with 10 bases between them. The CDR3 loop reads CASSLAGLVGNTIYF. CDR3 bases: TGTGCCAGCAGCTTAGCCGGACTGGTCGGAAACACCATATATTTT.

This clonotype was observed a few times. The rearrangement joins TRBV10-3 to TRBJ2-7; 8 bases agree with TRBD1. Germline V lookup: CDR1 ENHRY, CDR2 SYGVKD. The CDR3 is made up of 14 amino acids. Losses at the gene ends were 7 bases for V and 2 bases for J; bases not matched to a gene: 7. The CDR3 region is CAIKARQGPYEQYF. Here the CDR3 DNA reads TGTGCCATCAAGGCGAGACAGGGGCCCTACGAGCAGTACTTC.

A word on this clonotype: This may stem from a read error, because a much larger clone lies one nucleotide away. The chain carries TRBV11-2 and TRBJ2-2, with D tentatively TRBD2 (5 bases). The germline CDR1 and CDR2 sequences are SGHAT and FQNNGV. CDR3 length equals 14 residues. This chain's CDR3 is CASSATGWVGEPFF. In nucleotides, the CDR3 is TGTGCCAGCAGCGCCACGGGATGGGTCGGGGAGCCGTTTTTT.

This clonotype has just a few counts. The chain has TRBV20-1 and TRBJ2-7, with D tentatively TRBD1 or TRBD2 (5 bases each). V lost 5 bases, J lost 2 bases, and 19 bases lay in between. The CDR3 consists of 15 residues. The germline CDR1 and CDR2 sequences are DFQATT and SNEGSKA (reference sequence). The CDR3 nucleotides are TGCAGTGCTCCCGAGGATGAGGGGAGTACCTACGAGCAGTACTTC. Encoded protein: CSAPEDEGSTYEQYF.

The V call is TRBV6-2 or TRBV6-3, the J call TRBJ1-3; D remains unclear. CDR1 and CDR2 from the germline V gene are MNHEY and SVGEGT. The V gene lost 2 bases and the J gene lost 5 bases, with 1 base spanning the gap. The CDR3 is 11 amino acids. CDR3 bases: TGTGCCAGCAGTTACCGAAACACCATATATTTT. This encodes CASSYRNTIYF.

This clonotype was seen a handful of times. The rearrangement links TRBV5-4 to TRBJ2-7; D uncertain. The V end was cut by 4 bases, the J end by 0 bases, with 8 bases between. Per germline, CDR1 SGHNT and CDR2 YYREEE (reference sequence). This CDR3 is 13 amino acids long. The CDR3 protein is CASSRASSYEQYF. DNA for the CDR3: TGTGCCAGCAGCCGGGCTTCCTCCTACGAGCAGTACTTC.

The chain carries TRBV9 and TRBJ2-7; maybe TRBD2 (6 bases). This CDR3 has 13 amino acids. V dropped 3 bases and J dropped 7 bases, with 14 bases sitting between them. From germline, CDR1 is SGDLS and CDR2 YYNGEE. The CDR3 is CASSGSGVGEQYF. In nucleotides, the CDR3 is TGTGCCAGCAGCGGATCGGGAGTTGGTGAGCAGTACTTC.

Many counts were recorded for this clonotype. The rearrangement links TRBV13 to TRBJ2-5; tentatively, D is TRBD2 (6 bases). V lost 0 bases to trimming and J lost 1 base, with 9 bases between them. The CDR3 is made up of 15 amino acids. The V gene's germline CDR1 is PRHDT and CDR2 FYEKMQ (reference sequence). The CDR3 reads CASSLGEGPQETQYF. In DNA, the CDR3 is TGTGCCAGCAGCTTAGGGGAGGGACCCCAAGAGACCCAGTACTTC.

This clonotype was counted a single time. The CDR3 region has the DNA TGTGCCTGGACGCTGGGGACGATTGAAGCTTTCTTT. Encoded protein: CAWTLGTIEAFF. This rearrangement joins TRBV30 to TRBJ1-1; TRBD1 might be the D (5 bases). Per germline, CDR1 GTSNPN and CDR2 SVGIG (reference sequence). Trimming stripped 4 bases from V and 7 bases from J, with 13 bases between. This CDR3 is 12 amino acids long.

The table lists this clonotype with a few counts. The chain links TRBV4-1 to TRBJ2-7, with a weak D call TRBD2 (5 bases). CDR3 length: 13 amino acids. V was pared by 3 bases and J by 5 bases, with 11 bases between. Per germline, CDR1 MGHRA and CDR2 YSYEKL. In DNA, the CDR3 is TGCGCCAGCAGCCAGGATCGGGGAGACGAGCAGTACTTC. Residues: CASSQDRGDEQYF.

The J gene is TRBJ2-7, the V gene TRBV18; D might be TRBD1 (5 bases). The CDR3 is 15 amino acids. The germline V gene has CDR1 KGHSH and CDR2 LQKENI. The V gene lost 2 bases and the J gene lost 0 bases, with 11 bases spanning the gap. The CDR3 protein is CASSPASTDSYEQYF. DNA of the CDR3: TGTGCCAGCTCACCAGCCTCGACAGACTCCTACGAGCAGTACTTC.

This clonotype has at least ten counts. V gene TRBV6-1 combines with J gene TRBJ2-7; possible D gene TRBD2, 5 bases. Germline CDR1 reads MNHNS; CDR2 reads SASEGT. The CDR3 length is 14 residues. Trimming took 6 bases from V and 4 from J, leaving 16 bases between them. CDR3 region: CASSQRPGIYEQYF. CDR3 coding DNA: TGTGCCAGCAGCCAAAGGCCCGGGATTTACGAGCAGTACTTC.